Following are 6 T cell receptor beta chains from one sample sequenced in a study of blood T cell repertoires in COVID-19 (dated by TCRdb to 2018 to 2021). The library was prepared using the immunoSEQ multiplex PCR assay. TCRdb limited this immuneACCESS table to in-frame rearrangements with V and J called. A share of clones is missing; checked studies link under half to unresolved V genes, and the rest is unexplained. For this sample the table gives roughly 69,000 clones, of which just over 85% were detected only once. The top ten clonotypes cover approximately 4.7% of the sample. The sample was peripheral blood. The receptors were sampled from a human donor in a cohort sampled during active COVID-19.

The chain couples TRBV5-1 to TRBJ1-6, with 8 nucleotides matching TRBD1. J gave up 5 bases and V 0 bases, and 7 bases lay outside the gene matches. CDR1 SGHRS and CDR2 YFSETQ come from the germline V gene. This CDR3 is 17 amino acids long. The CDR3 loop reads CASSLVPGGVDNSPLHF. As DNA, the CDR3 is TGCGCCAGCAGCTTGGTTCCAGGGGGCGTCGATAATTCACCCCTCCACTTT. Full variable domain (outside the CDR3, taken from reference TRBV5-1 and TRBJ1-6): KAGVTQTPRYLIKTRGQQVTLSCSPISGHRSVSWYQQTPGQGLQFLFEYFSETQRNKGNFPGRFSGRQFSNSRSEMNVSTLELGDSALYLCASSLVPGGVDNSPLHFGNGTRLTVT.

V is TRBV5-5 and J is TRBJ2-1; 8 bases map to TRBD1. Germline V gene sequence: CDR1 SGHKS, CDR2 YYEKEE (reference sequence). V shed 0 bases and J 12 bases; nucleotides not matched to a gene: 14. CDR3 length: 16 amino acids. CDR3 loop: CASSLGVGTGSFWQFF. The CDR3 nucleotides are TGTGCCAGCAGCTTGGGAGTCGGGACAGGTTCTTTCTGGCAGTTCTTC.

This rearrangement joins TRBV6-2 or TRBV6-3 to TRBJ2-1; D possibly corresponds to TRBD2 (5 bases). Trimming pared 0 bases from V and 10 bases from J, leaving 13 bases between. The CDR3 runs to 14 residues. Per the germline V gene, CDR1 is MNHEY and CDR2 is SVGEGT. In DNA, the CDR3 is TGTGCCAGCAGTTACTCAAAGCTAGCATCCGAGCAGTTCTTC. Its translation is CASSYSKLASEQFF.

The rearrangement joins TRBV19 to TRBJ2-5, with D maybe TRBD1 (5 bases). The CDR3 runs to 13 residues. Per germline, CDR1 LNHDA and CDR2 SQIVND (reference sequence). V lost 6 bases, J lost 3 bases, and 11 bases lay in between. The CDR3 is CASRKSGKETQYF. The CDR3 coding sequence is TGTGCCAGTAGGAAGTCAGGGAAAGAGACCCAGTACTTC.

V gene TRBV24-1 combines with J gene TRBJ2-1; 7 nucleotides align to TRBD1. Trimming cost V 3 bases and J 6 bases; bases outside gene matches: 4. This CDR3 has 14 amino acids. Germline loops: CDR1 KGHDR, CDR2 SFDVKD. This chain's CDR3 is CATSDTGVSNEQFF. CDR3 bases: TGTGCCACCAGTGATACAGGGGTCTCCAATGAGCAGTTCTTC.

This sequence joins TRBV5-4 and TRBJ2-7; 9 nucleotides agree with TRBD2. This CDR3 has 16 residues. Trimming cost V 4 bases and J 7 bases; bases outside gene matches: 15. Germline CDR1 and CDR2: SGHNT and YYREEE (reference sequence). The CDR3 bases are TGTGCCAGCAGCCAAGTGGGCCTAGCGGGAATGAGGGAGCAGTACTTC. This codes for CASSQVGLAGMREQYF.